This T cell receptor (beta chain) came from a study of beta chain features in type 1 diabetes. Study as a whole: Examination covered some 110,000,000 sorted cells spanning all samples. Broader study findings: All four CD4+ subsets from Type 1 diabetes patients carried moderately but significantly shorter TCRB CDR3s.

Sequencing targeted expressed TCRB transcripts, as all isolated RNA had been reverse transcribed. The protocol was immunoSEQ multiplex PCR, while the TCRdb copy is restricted to in-frame clones and leaves out a portion. The sample lists under 300,000 clones, 14% seen once, with approximately 0.021% in the top ten. Stem cell-like memory, regulatory, central memory and naive CD4+ cells were sorted via CD45RO/CCR7/CD25/CD127/CD95/CD27. This clone was picked up a small number of times. What it recognizes is unknown. Germline V gene sequence: CDR1 LGHNT, CDR2 FRNRAP. V was cut by 1 base and J by 8 bases, with 15 bases left in between. The CDR3 has 16 amino acids.

This sequence originates from a man aged 30 to 45 with type 1 diabetes. The chain joins TRBV12-5 to TRBJ1-6; the D gene is possibly TRBD1 (5 bases). The sequenced sample was naive CD4+ T cells from blood. Written as DNA, the CDR3 is TGTGCTAGTGGTTTGGACAGGTCACCTCGGGATTCACCCCTCCACTTT. Its protein product is CASGLDRSPRDSPLHF.